These 13 T cell receptor beta chains originate from one sample sequenced in a study of shared clonotypes between healthy human individuals. Here immunoSEQ multiplex PCR was the method, and the copy in TCRdb shows in-frame clones only, minus some. Altogether about 520,000 clones are present, 78% being singletons, with the ten largest covering more than 10%. Sequenced input: PBMCs. The source of these receptors is a woman aged 40 to 50 in good health. Some clones in this sample may be carry-over from other donors' samples.

V is TRBV6-9 and J is TRBJ2-7; 7 nucleotides match TRBD1. This CDR3 contains 13 residues. V shed 10 bases and J 3 bases; nucleotides not matched to a gene: 9. Germline V CDR1 and CDR2: MNHGY, SVAAGI. Here the CDR3 reads CANTPGQCYEQYF. CDR3 nucleotides: TGTGCCAACACCCCGGGACAGTGCTACGAGCAGTACTTC.

This chain uses TRBV30 with TRBJ1-6; D gene uncertain. The CDR3 runs to 15 residues. Trimming shortened V by 0 bases and J by 7 bases, and 13 bases separated the two germline ends. Germline V gene lookup returns CDR1 GTSNPN and CDR2 SVGIG (reference sequence). Here the CDR3 DNA reads TGTGCCTGGAGTGTCTCGTTTCGGGAGAATTCACCCCTCCACTTT. It codes for CAWSVSFRENSPLHF.

This clone has a single count. The genes are TRBV28 and TRBJ2-5, with 9 bases fitting TRBD1. Per the germline V gene, CDR1 is MDHEN and CDR2 is SYDVKM. V was pared by 5 bases and J by 5 bases, with 6 bases of the junction left unmatched. The CDR3 sequence is 14 residues long. The CDR3 DNA sequence: TGTGCCAGCAGTGGGGGGACAGGGCTGGAGACCCAGTACTTC. It codes for CASSGGTGLETQYF.

This clone was observed at least ten times. This same CDR3 is encoded by further DNA sequences in the sample. The chain links TRBV28 to TRBJ1-5; D remains unclear. The CDR3 runs 13 residues. In germline, CDR1 is MDHEN, CDR2 SYDVKM. V lost 2 bases to trimming and J lost 5 bases, with 7 bases between them. CDR3 bases: TGTGCCAGCAGTTTAACGTGGGATCAGCCCCAGCATTTT. Protein: CASSLTWDQPQHF.

In regard to this clone: Sequence at one end of the junction differs from germline and may be a read error. J is TRBJ2-3 and V is TRBV6-4; 7 bases align to TRBD1. The CDR3 is made up of 15 amino acids. CDR1 is MRHNA and CDR2 is SNTAGT in the germline V gene. Here the CDR3 reads CASSNSGQGTDTQYF. CDR3 DNA sequence: TGTGCCAGCAGTAACTCAGGACAGGGCACAGATACGCAGTATTTT.

Only a few counts were recorded for this clone. The chain combines TRBV9 with TRBJ2-7; 8 nucleotides align to TRBD1. The junction had 10 bases not matched to a gene; V was cut back by 4 bases and J by 4 bases. The CDR3 is 15 residues long. Germline CDR1 reads SGDLS; CDR2 reads YYNGEE. The CDR3 protein is CASSPPGTGGYEQYF. The CDR3 DNA reads TGTGCCAGCAGCCCGCCCGGGACAGGTGGTTACGAGCAGTACTTC.

V gene TRBV5-3 combines with J gene TRBJ1-5; perhaps TRBD1 as D (6 bases). TRBV5-3 is designated an ORF whose function remains uncertain. CDR3 length equals 16 residues. The V gene lost 3 bases and the J gene lost 4 bases, with 17 bases spanning the gap. The DNA for the CDR3 is TGTGCCAGAAGCTGGTACTGGGCAGGGGATAATCAGCCCCAGCATTTT. It codes for CARSWYWAGDNQPQHF.

This clone showed up many times. Here the CDR3 reads CATSRDRGSNQPQHF. CDR3 nucleotide sequence: TGTGCCACCAGCAGAGATCGGGGTAGCAATCAGCCCCAGCATTTT. The chain links TRBV15 to TRBJ1-5; D is unresolved. From germline, CDR1 is LNHNV and CDR2 YYDKDF (reference sequence). The CDR3 spans 15 residues. Trimming stripped 0 bases from V and 0 bases from J, with 6 bases between.

The V and J genes are TRBV5-6 and TRBJ2-3; a weak D match, TRBD1 (5 bases). The V gene lost 1 base and the J gene lost 0 bases, with 18 bases spanning the gap. CDR1 is SGHDT and CDR2 is YYEEEE in the germline V gene. This CDR3 comprises 18 residues. DNA for the CDR3: TGTGCCAGCAGCTTGCGTAGGGGAAGGGGAACTAGCACAGATACGCAGTATTTT. This gives the protein CASSLRRGRGTSTDTQYF.

This clone occurred many times. This chain links TRBV28 with TRBJ2-6, with D possibly TRBD2 on 6 matching bases. The V gene's germline CDR1 is MDHEN and CDR2 SYDVKM. Deletions cut 5 bases from V and 0 bases from J, with 11 bases between. This CDR3 contains 16 residues. This chain's CDR3 is CASSTGDSSGANVLTF. The CDR3 DNA reads as TGTGCCAGCAGTACGGGGGATAGCTCTGGGGCCAACGTCCTGACTTTC.

The J gene is TRBJ1-2, the V gene TRBV5-6; D is possibly TRBD1 (5 bases). The CDR3 extends over 15 amino acids. In germline, CDR1 is SGHDT, CDR2 YYEEEE. V lost 1 base and J 6 bases, leaving 16 bases between the germline ends. Written as DNA, the CDR3 is TGTGCCAGCAGCTTGAACGGGGAAAGGGACCATGGCTACACCTTC. Its translation is CASSLNGERDHGYTF.

The V call is TRBV28, the J call TRBJ2-2; weak D call: TRBD2 (6 bases). Germline V gene data show CDR1 as MDHEN and CDR2 as SYDVKM. The ends were cut back, 6 bases at V and 6 bases at J, with 17 bases in the middle. This CDR3 region has 15 residues. CDR3 region: CASRGVAGSAGELFF. The CDR3 region has the DNA TGTGCCAGCAGGGGGGTGGCGGGATCCGCCGGGGAGCTGTTTTTT.

V usage is TRBV9 and J usage is TRBJ2-3; 8 bases map to TRBD2. The germline gives CDR1 SGDLS, CDR2 YYNGEE. Germline trimming cut 0 bases from V and 3 bases from J; bases unmatched to any gene: 3. The CDR3 runs to 15 residues. The chain's CDR3 is CASSVVASGTDTQYF. The CDR3 DNA sequence: TGTGCCAGCAGCGTAGTCGCTAGCGGGACAGATACGCAGTATTTT.